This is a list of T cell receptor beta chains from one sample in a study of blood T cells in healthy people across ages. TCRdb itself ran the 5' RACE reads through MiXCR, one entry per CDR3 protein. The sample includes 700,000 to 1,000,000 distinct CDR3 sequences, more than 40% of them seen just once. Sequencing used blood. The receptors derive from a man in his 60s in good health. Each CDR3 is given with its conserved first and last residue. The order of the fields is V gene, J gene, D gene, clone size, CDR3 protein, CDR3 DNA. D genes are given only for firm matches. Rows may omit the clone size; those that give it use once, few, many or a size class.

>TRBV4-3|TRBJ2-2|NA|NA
CASSQERGVGGELFF
TGCGCCAGCAGCCAAGAACGTGGGGTCGGCGGGGAGCTGTTTTTT
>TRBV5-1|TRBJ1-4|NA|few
CASSSGGRATNEKLFF
TGCGCCAGCAGCTCCGGGGGAAGAGCGACTAATGAAAAACTGTTTTTT
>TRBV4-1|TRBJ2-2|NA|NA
CASSQDRSDADTGELFF
TGCGCCAGCAGCCAAGATAGGAGCGACGCGGACACCGGGGAGCTGTTTTTT
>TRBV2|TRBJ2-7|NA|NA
CASRLGTREDEQYF
TGTGCCAGCAGGCTTGGGACAAGGGAAGACGAGCAGTACTTC
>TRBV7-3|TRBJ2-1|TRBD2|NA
CASRTSGGNYNEQFF
TGTGCCAGCAGAACTAGCGGGGGGAATTACAATGAGCAGTTCTTC
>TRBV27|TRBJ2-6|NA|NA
CASSLWPGPSSGANVLTF
TGTGCCAGCAGTTTATGGCCAGGGCCATCCTCTGGGGCCAACGTCCTGACTTTC
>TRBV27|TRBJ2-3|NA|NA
CASKDPGATDTQYF
TGTGCCAGCAAAGATCCGGGGGCCACAGATACGCAGTATTTT
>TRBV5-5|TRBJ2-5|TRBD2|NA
CASRRGGAETQYF
TGTGCCAGCAGACGCGGGGGGGCGGAGACCCAGTACTTC
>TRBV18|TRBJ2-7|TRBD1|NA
CASSPSTGTVIHEQYF
TGTGCCAGCTCACCATCTACGGGGACAGTGATCCACGAGCAGTACTTC
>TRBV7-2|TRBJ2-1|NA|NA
CASSPAPYEQFF
TGTGCCAGCAGCCCCGCCCCCTACGAGCAGTTCTTC
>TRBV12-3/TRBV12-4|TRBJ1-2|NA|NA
CASLGANYGYTF
TGTGCCAGCTTGGGGGCTAACTATGGCTACACCTTC
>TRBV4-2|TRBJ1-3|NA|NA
CASSQSGPASSGNTIYF
TGTGCCAGCAGCCAATCCGGCCCAGCTTCCTCTGGAAACACCATATATTTT
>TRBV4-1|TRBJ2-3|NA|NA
CASSQVTEDRTDTQYF
TGCGCCAGCAGCCAGGTCACAGAAGATCGCACAGATACGCAGTATTTT
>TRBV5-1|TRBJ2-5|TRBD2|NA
CASRPAGEQETQYF
TGCGCCAGCAGGCCGGCGGGGGAACAAGAGACCCAGTACTTC
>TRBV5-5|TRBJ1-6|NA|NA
CASSLTGSSYNPPLHF
TGTGCCAGCAGCCTTACAGGGAGCTCCTATAATCCACCCCTCCACTTT
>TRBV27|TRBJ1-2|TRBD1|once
CASRRTGGEGYGYTF
TGTGCCAGCAGGCGTACAGGGGGCGAGGGCTATGGCTACACCTTC
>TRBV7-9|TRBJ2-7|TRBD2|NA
CASSLGGFTYEQYF
TGTGCCAGCAGCTTGGGGGGGTTCACCTACGAGCAGTACTTC
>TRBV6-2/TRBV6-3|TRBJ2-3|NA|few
CASSYKVRDTQYF
TGTGCCAGCAGTTATAAGGTCCGAGATACGCAGTATTTT
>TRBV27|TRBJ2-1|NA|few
CASSLHPEGNEQFF
TGTGCCAGCAGTTTGCATCCTGAGGGAAATGAGCAGTTCTTC
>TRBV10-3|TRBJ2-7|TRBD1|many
CAISDRGYEQYF
TGTGCCATCTCCGACAGGGGCTACGAGCAGTACTTC
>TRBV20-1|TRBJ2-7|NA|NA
CSARSRQESYEQYF
TGCAGTGCTAGATCGAGACAGGAATCCTACGAGCAGTACTTC
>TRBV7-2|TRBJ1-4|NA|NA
CASSLVSGANEKLFF
TGTGCCAGCAGCTTAGTTTCAGGGGCCAATGAAAAACTGTTTTTT
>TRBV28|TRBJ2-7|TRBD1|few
CASSPPGTASYEQYF
TGTGCCAGCAGTCCCCCGGGGACAGCCTCCTACGAGCAGTACTTC
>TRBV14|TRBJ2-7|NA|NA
CASSHRPGLTYEQYF
TGTGCCAGCAGCCACCGTCCGGGTCTCACCTACGAGCAGTACTTC
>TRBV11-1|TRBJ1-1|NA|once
CASSLADLNTEAFF
TGTGCCAGCAGCTTAGCGGACCTAAACACTGAAGCTTTCTTT
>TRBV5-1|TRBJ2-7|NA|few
CASSFQATSYEQYF
TGCGCCAGCAGCTTCCAGGCAACGTCCTACGAGCAGTACTTC
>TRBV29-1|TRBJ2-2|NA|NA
CSVRRGTGELFF
TGCAGCGTCCGACGGGGGACCGGGGAGCTGTTTTTT
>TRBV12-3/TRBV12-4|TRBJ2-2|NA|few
CASSPKLAKNTGELFF
TGTGCCAGCAGTCCCAAATTGGCCAAGAACACCGGGGAGCTGTTTTTT
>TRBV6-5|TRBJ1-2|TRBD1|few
CASSYSSGTGARYGYTF
TGTGCCAGCAGTTACTCTTCCGGGACAGGGGCCCGCTATGGCTACACCTTC
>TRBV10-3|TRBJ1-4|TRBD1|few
CAIRAGQGGEKLFF
TGTGCCATCAGAGCGGGACAGGGTGGCGAAAAACTGTTTTTT
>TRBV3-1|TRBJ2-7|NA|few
CASSHEENRDGTYEQYF
TGTGCCAGCAGCCACGAAGAGAATCGGGACGGTACCTACGAGCAGTACTTC
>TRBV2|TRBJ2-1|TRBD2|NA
CASSEVLAEEQFF
TGTGCCAGCAGTGAAGTGCTAGCGGAGGAGCAGTTCTTC
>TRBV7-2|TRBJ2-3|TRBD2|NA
CASSLELAGGPRRDTQYF
TGTGCCAGCAGCTTAGAGCTAGCGGGGGGGCCTAGGCGAGATACGCAGTATTTT
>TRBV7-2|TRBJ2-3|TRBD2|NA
CASSHTGTRGTDTQYF
TGTGCCAGCAGTCACACCGGGACTAGAGGCACAGATACGCAGTATTTT
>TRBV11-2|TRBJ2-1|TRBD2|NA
CASRSGGTYNEQFF
TGTGCCAGCAGGAGCGGGGGTACCTACAATGAGCAGTTCTTC
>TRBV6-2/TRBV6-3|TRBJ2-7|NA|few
CASSYSTYEQYF
TGTGCCAGCAGTTACTCGACCTACGAGCAGTACTTC
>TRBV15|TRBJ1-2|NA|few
CATSRAGTGDYGYTF
TGTGCCACCAGCAGGGCCGGGACGGGGGACTATGGCTACACCTTC
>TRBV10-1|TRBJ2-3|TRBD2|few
CASAAGGITDTQYF
TGCGCCAGCGCAGCGGGGGGGATCACAGATACGCAGTATTTT
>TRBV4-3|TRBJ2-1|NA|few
CASSRTQGSNSYNEQFF
TGCGCCAGCAGCCGAACACAGGGATCGAACTCCTACAATGAGCAGTTCTTC
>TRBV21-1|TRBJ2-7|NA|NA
CASSAPRSGSYEQYF
TGTGCCAGCAGCGCGCCCAGGTCAGGGAGCTACGAGCAGTACTTC
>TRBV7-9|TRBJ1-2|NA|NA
CASSKQGPNYGYTF
TGTGCCAGCAGCAAGCAGGGGCCAAACTATGGCTACACCTTC
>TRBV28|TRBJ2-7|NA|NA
CASSPQPRRASGYEQYF
TGTGCCAGCAGTCCTCAACCCAGGAGGGCCTCGGGATACGAGCAGTACTTC
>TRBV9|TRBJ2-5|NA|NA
CASTRDGRVGQETQYF
TGTGCCAGCACCCGAGACGGTCGAGTTGGTCAGGAGACCCAGTACTTC
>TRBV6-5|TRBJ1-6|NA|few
CASSFFPGRSNSPLHF
TGTGCCAGCAGTTTCTTTCCGGGACGGAGTAATTCACCCCTCCACTTT
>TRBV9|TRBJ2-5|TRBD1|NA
CASSRDSFQETQYF
TGTGCCAGCTCCCGGGACAGCTTTCAAGAGACCCAGTACTTC
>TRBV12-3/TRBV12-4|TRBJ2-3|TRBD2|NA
CATSLGGGPDTQYF
TGTGCCACCTCTCTGGGGGGGGGACCAGATACGCAGTATTTT
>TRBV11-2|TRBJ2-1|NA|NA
CASRPGRGIDEQFF
TGTGCCAGCAGACCTGGACGTGGTATAGATGAGCAGTTCTTC
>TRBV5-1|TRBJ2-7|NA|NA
CASSLGPRGTYNEQYF
TGCGCCAGCAGCTTGGGACCCAGAGGAACCTACAATGAGCAGTACTTC
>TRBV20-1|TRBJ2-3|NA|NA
CSAPTPSTDTQYF
TGCAGTGCCCCAACGCCTAGCACAGATACGCAGTATTTT
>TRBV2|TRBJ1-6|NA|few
CASTVVGRGTGSPLHF
TGTGCCAGCACCGTGGTGGGTAGAGGGACCGGATCACCCCTCCACTTT
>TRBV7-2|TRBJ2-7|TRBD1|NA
CASSLQTRAGGYEQYF
TGTGCCAGCAGCTTACAAACCCGCGCAGGGGGCTACGAGCAGTACTTC
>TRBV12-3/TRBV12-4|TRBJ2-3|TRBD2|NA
CASSLAPIGGGAQYF
TGTGCCAGCAGTTTAGCGCCCATTGGCGGGGGTGCGCAGTATTTT
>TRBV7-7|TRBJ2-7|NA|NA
CASSPNWGSSYEQYF
TGTGCTAGCAGCCCAAATTGGGGGAGCTCCTACGAGCAGTACTTC
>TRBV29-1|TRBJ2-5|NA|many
CSGRRGTGKETQYF
TGCAGCGGCCGCCGCGGAACAGGGAAAGAGACCCAGTACTTC